This T cell receptor (beta chain) derives from a study of cytomegalovirus exposure and HLA in healthy donors. Libraries were prepared by immunoSEQ multiplex PCR; TCRdb keeps only in-frame clonotypes and omits some of them. The data hold about 160,000 clones, with nearly 90% observed a single time. Germline assignment: CDR1 SGHDT and CDR2 YYEEEE. This CDR3 region has 13 residues. V dropped 4 bases and J dropped 6 bases, with 11 bases sitting between them. The chain employs TRBV5-6 and TRBJ1-3; maybe TRBD1 (5 bases). The clonotype was recovered from a woman aged 18 to 35 in good health and CMV-seropositive. Sequenced sample: PBMCs. In nucleotides, the CDR3 is TGTGCCAGCAGCCCCTTACAGGCAAACACCATATATTTT. Encoded protein: CASSPLQANTIYF.